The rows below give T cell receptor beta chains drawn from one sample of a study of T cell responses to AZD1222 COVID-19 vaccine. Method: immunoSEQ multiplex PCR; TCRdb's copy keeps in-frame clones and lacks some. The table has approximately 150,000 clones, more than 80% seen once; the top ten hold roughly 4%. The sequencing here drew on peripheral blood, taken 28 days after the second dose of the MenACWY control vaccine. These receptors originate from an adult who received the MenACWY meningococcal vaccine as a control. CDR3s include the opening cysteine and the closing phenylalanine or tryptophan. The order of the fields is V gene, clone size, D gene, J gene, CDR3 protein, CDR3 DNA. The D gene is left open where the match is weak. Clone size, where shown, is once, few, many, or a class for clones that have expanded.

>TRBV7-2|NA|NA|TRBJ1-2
CASSLDVNNYGYTF
TGTGCCAGCAGCTTAGACGTCAACAACTATGGCTACACCTTC
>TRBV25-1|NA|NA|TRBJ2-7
CASSDPGYEQYF
TGTGCCAGCAGTGACCCGGGCTACGAGCAGTACTTC
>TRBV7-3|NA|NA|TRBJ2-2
CASSLVLAGELFF
TGTGCCAGCAGCTTAGTGCTAGCCGGGGAGCTGTTTTTT
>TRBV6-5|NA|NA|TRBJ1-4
CASSYSGAAHNEKLFF
TGTGCCAGCAGTTACTCTGGGGCAGCCCATAATGAAAAACTGTTTTTT
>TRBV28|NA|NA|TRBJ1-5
CASVVQGHQPQHF
TGTGCCAGCGTGGTGCAGGGGCATCAGCCCCAGCATTTT
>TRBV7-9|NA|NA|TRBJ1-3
CASSSPGQGNTIYF
TGTGCCAGCAGCTCGCCCGGACAGGGAAACACCATATATTTT
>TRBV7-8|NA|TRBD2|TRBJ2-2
CASSLLASGTGELFF
TGTGCCAGCAGCTTACTGGCTAGCGGTACCGGGGAGCTGTTTTTT
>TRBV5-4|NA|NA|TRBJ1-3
CASSFPEWDTIYF
TGTGCCAGCAGCTTCCCGGAGTGGGACACCATATATTTT
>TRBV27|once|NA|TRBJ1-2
CASKDRNYGYTF
TGTGCCAGCAAAGACAGGAACTATGGCTACACCTTC
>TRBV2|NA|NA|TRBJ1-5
CASSRSGGAQSNQPQHF
TGTGCCAGCAGCCGGAGTGGGGGGGCGCAAAGTAATCAGCCCCAGCATTTT
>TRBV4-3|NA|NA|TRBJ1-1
CASSLQDGAEAFF
TGCGCCAGCAGCCTCCAGGACGGGGCTGAAGCTTTCTTT
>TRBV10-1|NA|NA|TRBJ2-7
CASSESRAGASEQYF
TGCGCCAGCAGTGAGTCGAGAGCGGGCGCCTCCGAGCAGTACTTC
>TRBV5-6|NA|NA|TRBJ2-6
CASRPWGSGANVLTF
TGTGCCAGCCGCCCCTGGGGGTCTGGGGCCAACGTCCTGACTTTC
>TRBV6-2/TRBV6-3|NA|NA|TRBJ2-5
CASSYDRRTQYF
TGTGCCAGCAGTTACGACAGGCGTACCCAGTACTTC
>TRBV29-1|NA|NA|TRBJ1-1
CSAGSRGLNTEAFF
TGCAGCGCCGGTAGTCGAGGGTTGAACACTGAAGCTTTCTTT
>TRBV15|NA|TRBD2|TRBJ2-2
CATSRDLGLAGVNTGELFF
TGTGCCACCAGCAGAGACCTGGGACTAGCGGGGGTTAACACCGGGGAGCTGTTTTTT
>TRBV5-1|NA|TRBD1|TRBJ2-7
CASSYQGANEQYF
TGCGCCAGCAGCTACCAGGGGGCCAACGAGCAGTACTTC
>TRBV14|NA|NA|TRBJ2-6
CASSPLGNSGANVLTF
TGTGCCAGCAGCCCTCTGGGAAACTCTGGGGCCAACGTCCTGACTTTC
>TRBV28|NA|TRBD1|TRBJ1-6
CASSLETGGNSPLHF
TGTGCCAGCAGTCTTGAGACAGGGGGTAATTCACCCCTCCACTTT
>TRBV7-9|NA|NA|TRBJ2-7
CASSKSRDVRGYEQYF
TGTGCCAGCAGCAAGTCCCGGGACGTCAGGGGTTACGAGCAGTACTTC
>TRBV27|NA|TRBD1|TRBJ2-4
CASNTGQGKNIQYF
TGTGCCAGCAATACGGGACAGGGGAAAAACATTCAGTACTTC
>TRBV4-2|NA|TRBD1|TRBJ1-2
CASSHPSGQLYGYTF
TGTGCCAGCAGCCACCCTTCGGGACAGCTCTATGGCTACACCTTC
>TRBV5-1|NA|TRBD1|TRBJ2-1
CASSLHPGQEVPFF
TGCGCCAGCAGCCTCCACCCGGGACAGGAAGTCCCGTTCTTC
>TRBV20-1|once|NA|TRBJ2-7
CSATGAYEQYF
TGCAGTGCGACAGGAGCCTACGAGCAGTACTTC
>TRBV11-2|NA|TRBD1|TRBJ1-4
CASSSITGGMGNEKLFF
TGTGCCAGCAGCTCAATTACAGGGGGCATGGGTAATGAAAAACTGTTTTTT
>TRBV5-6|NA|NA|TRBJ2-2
CASSARAVLSTGELFF
TGTGCCAGCAGCGCCCGAGCGGTACTTAGCACCGGGGAGCTGTTTTTT
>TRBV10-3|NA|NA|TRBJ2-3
CATGWEADTQYF
TGTGCCACGGGGTGGGAGGCAGATACGCAGTATTTT
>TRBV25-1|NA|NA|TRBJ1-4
CASSESLGSGEKLFF
TGTGCCAGCAGTGAATCTCTGGGTTCAGGCGAAAAACTGTTTTTT
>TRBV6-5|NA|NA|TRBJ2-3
CASSYSRPGDTQYF
TGTGCCAGCAGTTACTCGAGACCCGGGGATACGCAGTATTTT
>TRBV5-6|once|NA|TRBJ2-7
CASSLTGRFPYEQYF
TGTGCCAGCAGCTTGACAGGGAGGTTCCCCTACGAGCAGTACTTC
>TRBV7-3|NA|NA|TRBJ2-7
CASSSLLGLAPDSYEQYF
TGTGCCAGCAGCTCACTCCTGGGTCTAGCGCCTGACTCCTACGAGCAGTACTTC